The 17 T cell receptor beta chains below all came from one sample that was sequenced in a study of T cell responses to AZD1222 COVID-19 vaccine. TCRdb's table, derived via immunoSEQ multiplex PCR, lists solely in-frame clones and lacks some. Of some 100,000 clones listed, 90% to 95% are singletons. The specimen was peripheral blood, collected on day 0 of AZD1222 vaccination. These receptor sequences come from an adult in good health.

This chain uses TRBV9 with TRBJ2-7; D is uncertain. CDR3 length equals 11 residues. CDR1 and CDR2 from the germline V gene are SGDLS and YYNGEE. The V and J ends lost 3 bases and 2 bases respectively, with 3 bases between them. CDR3 bases: TGTGCCAGCAGCGGAGCCTACGAGCAGTACTTC. Protein sequence: CASSGAYEQYF.

This clone was seen repeatedly, ten times or more. V usage is TRBV19 and J usage is TRBJ1-1, with D tentatively TRBD1 (6 bases). CDR1 and CDR2 (germline): LNHDA, SQIVND (reference sequence). V was cut by 6 bases and J by 2 bases, with 16 bases left in between. The CDR3 runs 15 residues. The CDR3 DNA reads TGTGCCAGTAGGGTCCTCGGGACACCAAACACTGAAGCTTTCTTT. Its protein product is CASRVLGTPNTEAFF.

This chain uses TRBV23-1 with TRBJ2-1; the match to TRBD2 covers 13 bases. TRBV23-1 is designated an ORF whose function remains uncertain. The V segment lost 4 bases and the J segment 4 bases; nucleotides outside the gene matches: 19. The CDR3 spans 21 residues. The CDR3 sequence is CASSRKKGLAGLSYGYNEQFF. In DNA, the CDR3 is TGCGCCAGCAGTCGTAAAAAGGGACTAGCGGGACTCTCCTACGGGTACAATGAGCAGTTCTTC.

This clone was seen a handful of times. The rearrangement links TRBV7-3 to TRBJ2-2; 7 bases are a match to TRBD1. The CDR3 has 13 amino acids. With 4 bases clipped from V and 6 bases from J, the junction kept 2 bases outside the gene matches. Germline V gene sequence: CDR1 SGHTA, CDR2 FQGTGA. This CDR3 reads CASSSQGAGELFF. Written as DNA, the CDR3 is TGTGCCAGCAGCTCTCAGGGGGCCGGGGAGCTGTTTTTT.

V usage is TRBV18 and J usage is TRBJ2-7; possibly TRBD1 or TRBD2 for D (6 bases each). The V end was cut by 6 bases, the J end by 2 bases, with 20 bases between. The CDR3 sequence is 16 residues long. CDR1 and CDR2 (germline): KGHSH, LQKENI. CDR3 DNA: TGTGCCAGCTCGCTGGCCCGTCCGGGGGCCACCTACGAGCAGTACTTC. This codes for CASSLARPGATYEQYF.

The sample holds one count of this clone. The chain recombines TRBV2 with TRBJ1-6; no reliable D call. V was cut by 6 bases and J by 2 bases, with 8 bases left in between. Germline CDR1 and CDR2: SNHLY and FYNNEI. The CDR3 runs 14 residues. CDR3 amino acids: CASRAATYNSPLHF. For the CDR3, the DNA is TGTGCCAGCAGGGCAGCTACCTATAATTCACCCCTCCACTTT.

The gene calls are TRBV27 and TRBJ2-1; D is undetermined. The CDR3 runs 15 residues. Trimming pared 3 bases from V and 4 bases from J, leaving 13 bases between. From germline, CDR1 is MNHEY and CDR2 SMNVEV (reference sequence). The CDR3 spells CASSLSPNKYNEQFF. Here the CDR3 DNA reads TGTGCCAGCAGTTTGTCCCCCAACAAATACAATGAGCAGTTCTTC.

The rearrangement links TRBV18 to TRBJ1-2, with D unclear. In germline, CDR1 is KGHSH, CDR2 LQKENI. Trimming pared 2 bases from V and 7 bases from J, leaving 14 bases between. The CDR3 extends over 14 amino acids. As DNA, the CDR3 is TGTGCCAGCTCACCAAAGCGGCCGGCCGGTGGCTACACCTTC. Translating it yields CASSPKRPAGGYTF.

The chain links TRBV27 to TRBJ1-1; unclear D gene. This CDR3 contains 14 residues. V was clipped by 2 bases and J by 1 base, with 8 bases between them. Germline CDR1 is MNHEY and CDR2 is SMNVEV (reference sequence). CDR3 loop: CASSLNGGNTEAFF. CDR3 DNA sequence: TGTGCCAGCAGTTTAAATGGCGGGAACACTGAAGCTTTCTTT.

This clone has just a few counts. The chain couples TRBV7-9 to TRBJ1-2; D not resolved. The CDR3 is 15 residues long. Germline V CDR1 and CDR2: SEHNR, FQNEAQ (reference sequence). The V and J ends lost 4 bases and 2 bases respectively, with 14 bases between them. This CDR3 is CASSWPNDGNYGYTF. The CDR3 nucleotides are TGTGCCAGCAGCTGGCCCAATGACGGAAACTATGGCTACACCTTC.

V and J are TRBV6-4 and TRBJ1-1; 7 bases match TRBD1. CDR3 length: 14 amino acids. V lost 4 bases to trimming and J lost 0 bases; unmatched junction nucleotides: 2. Germline-derived CDR1 and CDR2 are MRHNA and SNTAGT. The CDR3 bases are TGTGCCAGCAGTGCCGACAGGGTGAACACTGAAGCTTTCTTT. Protein: CASSADRVNTEAFF.

This chain uses TRBV7-3 with TRBJ2-1; 14 nucleotides line up with TRBD2. This CDR3 is built from 13 residues. The V segment lost 8 bases and the J segment 6 bases; nucleotides outside the gene matches: 0. Germline V CDR1 and CDR2: SGHTA, FQGTGA. DNA of the CDR3: TGTGCCAGCGGGACTAGCGGGGGCAATGAGCAGTTCTTC. Translation: CASGTSGGNEQFF.

The CDR3 is CAISETQGSNYGYTF. Here the CDR3 DNA reads TGTGCCATCAGTGAGACACAGGGATCGAACTATGGCTACACCTTC. The chain joins TRBV10-3 to TRBJ1-2; maybe TRBD1 (6 bases). Germline V gene data show CDR1 as ENHRY and CDR2 as SYGVKD. The CDR3 contains 15 residues. Trimming stripped 2 bases from V and 2 bases from J, with 12 bases between.

This rearrangement joins TRBV18 to TRBJ2-7; D is ambiguous. This CDR3 is 14 amino acids long. V was cut by 1 base and J by 12 bases, with 19 bases left in between. Per germline, CDR1 KGHSH and CDR2 LQKENI. This chain's CDR3 is CASSPQGTLDGSYF. The CDR3 DNA reads TGTGCCAGCTCACCACAAGGAACACTTGATGGTTCGTACTTC.

The chain is built from TRBV11-2 and TRBJ2-7, with a possible D match to TRBD2 (5 bases). The germline V and J ends were trimmed by 5 bases and 5 bases, with 13 bases remaining between them. Germline assignment: CDR1 SGHAT and CDR2 FQNNGV. This CDR3 contains 13 residues. The CDR3 sequence: CASSPPGGDEQYF. As DNA, the CDR3 is TGTGCCAGCAGCCCCCCTGGAGGCGACGAGCAGTACTTC. Full variable domain (missing parts from reference TRBV11-2 and TRBJ2-7): EAGVAQSPRYKIIEKRQSVAFWCNPISGHATLYWYQQILGQGPKLLIQFQNNGVVDDSQLPKDRFSAERLKGVDSTLKIQPAKLEDSAVYLCASSPPGGDEQYFGPGTRLTVT.

This clone has just one count. This chain links TRBV3-1 (or the pseudogene TRBV3-2) with TRBJ2-7, with 9 nucleotides matching TRBD2. V lost 2 bases and J lost 4; bases outside the gene matches: 0. The CDR3 extends over 13 amino acids. Germline lookup yields CDR1 LGHDT and CDR2 YNNKEL (reference sequence). CDR3 protein: CASSQLAGYEQYF. The DNA for the CDR3 is TGTGCCAGCAGCCAACTAGCGGGGTACGAGCAGTACTTC.

The chain employs TRBV5-1 and TRBJ2-1; TRBD2 agrees at 12 bases. CDR3 length equals 16 residues. J lost 10 bases, V lost 1 base, and 9 bases had no gene match. In germline, CDR1 is SGHRS, CDR2 YFSETQ. The CDR3 is CASSLQPSGGAGEQFF. CDR3 bases: TGCGCCAGCAGCTTGCAACCTAGCGGGGGGGCCGGAGAGCAGTTCTTC.